These 26 T cell receptor beta chains were sequenced from one sample in a study of blood T cell repertoires in COVID-19. Using immunoSEQ multiplex PCR, the repertoire was profiled, and TCRdb retains in-frame clones only, with some absent. Of around 80,000 clones listed, approximately 82% were seen once; the top ten hold approximately 10%. The sequenced sample consisted of peripheral blood. The source of these receptors is a human donor in a cohort sampled during active COVID-19.

The chain couples TRBV6-5 to TRBJ1-2, with 10 bases aligning to TRBD1. Trimming removed 7 bases from V and 7 bases from J; junction bases left unmatched: 12. The CDR3 spans 15 residues. Germline CDR1 MNHEY, CDR2 SVGAGI. CDR3 bases: TGTGCCAGCACCTACGCGGGACAGGGGCAGGGTGGCTACACCTTC. This encodes CASTYAGQGQGGYTF.

The CDR3 DNA reads as TGTGCCAGCAGCTTGGCGGCGGGAAGGATCACTGAAGCTTTCTTT. Translating it yields CASSLAAGRITEAFF. The J gene is TRBJ1-1, the V gene TRBV5-5; the D is unclear. Trimming cost V 0 bases and J 4 bases, with 13 bases left between them. The CDR3 is 15 residues long. CDR1 is SGHKS and CDR2 is YYEKEE in the germline V gene (reference sequence).

The chain links TRBV19 to TRBJ1-2; D gene unclear. The CDR3 totals 12 residues. Germline CDR1 and CDR2: LNHDA and SQIVND (reference sequence). V shed 5 bases and J shed 8 bases, with 12 bases lying between them. Written as DNA, the CDR3 is TGTGCCAGTAGTGTGACAAACGGAGGCTACACCTTC. The encoded protein is CASSVTNGGYTF.

The J gene is TRBJ2-1, the V gene TRBV3-1 (or the pseudogene TRBV3-2); 15 bases match TRBD2. Germline V gene lookup returns CDR1 LGHDT and CDR2 YNNKEL (reference sequence). This CDR3 has 16 amino acids. V lost 4 bases to trimming and J lost 10 bases; unmatched junction nucleotides: 8. DNA of the CDR3: TGTGCCAGCAGCCTTCGAGGACTAGCGGGAGGGAACGAGCAGTTCTTC. The encoded protein is CASSLRGLAGGNEQFF.

The rearrangement joins TRBV30 to TRBJ2-7; no reliable D call. CDR3 length: 12 amino acids. The V gene's germline CDR1 is GTSNPN and CDR2 SVGIG (reference sequence). V was clipped by 2 bases and J by 6 bases, with 11 bases between them. In DNA, the CDR3 is TGTGCCTGGAGTCCCGTGCGAGGCGAGCAGTACTTC. Amino acid sequence: CAWSPVRGEQYF.

For the CDR3, the DNA is TGTGCCAGCAGCTTAGAGGGTCAGGGGTCCGAGCAGTACTTC. The encoded protein is CASSLEGQGSEQYF. This chain connects TRBV7-9 to TRBJ2-7; possible D gene TRBD1, 6 bases. Trimming pared 1 base from V and 6 bases from J, leaving 13 bases between. CDR3 length: 14 amino acids. Per the germline V gene, CDR1 is SEHNR and CDR2 is FQNEAQ (reference sequence).

The chain recombines TRBV27 with TRBJ2-3, with 11 positions matching TRBD2. Per the germline V gene, CDR1 is MNHEY and CDR2 is SMNVEV (reference sequence). J lost 5 bases, V lost 5 bases, and 6 bases had no gene match. This CDR3 region has 15 residues. CDR3: CASSKLAGVRDTQYF. In DNA, the CDR3 is TGTGCCAGCAGTAAACTAGCGGGAGTACGAGATACGCAGTATTTT.

Concerning this clone: Other DNA sequences in the sample encode the same CDR3. The J gene is TRBJ2-3, the V gene TRBV5-6; no firm D call. CDR1 is SGHDT, CDR2 YYEEEE, per germline. The length of the CDR3 is 13 residues. V lost 1 base, J lost 2 bases, and 5 bases lay in between. CDR3 region: CASSLTSTDTQYF. The CDR3 DNA reads TGTGCCAGCAGCTTGACTTCCACAGATACGCAGTATTTT.

This clone was seen more than once but under ten times. The rearrangement joins TRBV24-1 to TRBJ2-1; 9 bases match TRBD2. Germline CDR1 and CDR2: KGHDR and SFDVKD. The CDR3 extends over 16 amino acids. The ends lost 5 bases at V and 4 bases at J; junction bases unmatched: 8. This CDR3 is CATSVRGGRAYNEQFF. The CDR3 DNA reads as TGTGCCACCAGTGTAAGGGGCGGGAGGGCATACAATGAGCAGTTCTTC.

This chain links TRBV19 with TRBJ2-2; TRBD1 matches at 9 bases. V lost 1 base and J lost 5; bases outside the gene matches: 11. There are 18 residues in the CDR3. Germline CDR1 LNHDA, CDR2 SQIVND (reference sequence). In nucleotides, the CDR3 is TGTGCCAGTAGTATAGCTCCGGGGACAGGGATTGGTACCGGGGAGCTGTTTTTT. Translation gives CASSIAPGTGIGTGELFF.

This clone was counted a few times. The chain couples TRBV2 to TRBJ1-5; 11 bases match TRBD1. CDR3 length: 15 amino acids. V was pared by 5 bases and J by 6 bases, with 6 bases of the junction left unmatched. CDR1 SNHLY and CDR2 FYNNEI come from the germline V gene. For the CDR3, the DNA is TGTGCCAGCAGTACTGGACAGGGGGCGATTCAGCCCCAGCATTTT. Amino acids: CASSTGQGAIQPQHF.

This clone was seen once. This chain connects TRBV2 to TRBJ2-5, with 10 bases matching TRBD1. Germline V gene data show CDR1 as SNHLY and CDR2 as FYNNEI. The J segment lost 7 bases and the V segment lost 5 bases, leaving 4 bases of the junction unmatched. The CDR3 loop spans 13 amino acids. The CDR3 nucleotides read TGTGCCAGCAGTCCTAGGACAGGGGGGACCCAGTACTTC. It is translated as CASSPRTGGTQYF.

The chain employs TRBV28 and TRBJ1-1; TRBD1 matches 11 bases. Trimming at V came to 4 bases and at J to 3 bases, leaving 4 bases not matched to a gene. This CDR3 comprises 15 residues. CDR1 and CDR2 (germline): MDHEN, SYDVKM. This chain's CDR3 is CASSSDRGQYTEAFF. The CDR3 DNA is TGTGCCAGCAGTTCGGACAGGGGGCAGTACACTGAAGCTTTCTTT.

This clone was counted a single time. The chain uses TRBV5-1 and TRBJ2-5, with 9 bases aligning to TRBD1. CDR1 and CDR2 from the germline V gene are SGHRS and YFSETQ. With 1 base clipped from V and 9 bases from J, the junction kept 4 bases outside the gene matches. The CDR3 is 13 amino acids. CDR3 residues: CASSLQGQGPQYF. The CDR3, as DNA: TGCGCCAGCAGCTTGCAGGGACAGGGTCCCCAGTACTTC.

The CDR3 here is CASSSRLAGGRNTGELFF. The CDR3 DNA sequence: TGTGCCAGCAGTTCGCGACTAGCGGGGGGGCGAAACACCGGGGAGCTGTTTTTT. V gene TRBV28 combines with J gene TRBJ2-2; TRBD2 aligns across 14 bases. J gave up 2 bases and V 4 bases, and 6 bases lay outside the gene matches. This CDR3 region has 18 residues. The V gene's germline CDR1 is MDHEN and CDR2 SYDVKM.

This clone was found a few times. The chain carries TRBV11-2 and TRBJ1-1; D not resolved. Germline V gene data show CDR1 as SGHAT and CDR2 as FQNNGV. This CDR3 is 14 amino acids long. V was clipped by 3 bases and J by 2 bases, with 10 bases between them. CDR3 coding DNA: TGTGCCAGCAGCTTGTCCCCGAGCAACACTGAAGCTTTCTTT. It codes for CASSLSPSNTEAFF.

This clone was seen a single time. The chain employs TRBV18 and TRBJ1-5; 7 bases are shared with TRBD1. Germline-derived CDR1 and CDR2 are KGHSH and LQKENI. J gave up 4 bases and V 4 bases, and 7 bases lay outside the gene matches. This CDR3 is built from 15 residues. The CDR3 nucleotides read TGTGCCAGCTCACTAGGACAGGCCTTTAATCAGCCCCAGCATTTT. Amino acids: CASSLGQAFNQPQHF.

The CDR3 reads CASSLVVAGYDTQYF. In DNA form, the CDR3 reads TGTGCCAGCAGCTTAGTGGTAGCGGGATACGATACGCAGTATTTT. This chain joins TRBV11-2 and TRBJ2-3; TRBD2 matches at 8 bases. The CDR3 consists of 15 residues. Losses at the gene ends were 1 base for V and 6 bases for J; bases not matched to a gene: 6. CDR1 is SGHAT and CDR2 is FQNNGV in the germline V gene.

This clone occurred a few times. The chain carries TRBV5-1 and TRBJ1-1; possibly TRBD1 for D (5 bases). Germline CDR1 SGHRS, CDR2 YFSETQ. CDR3 size: 14 residues. Trimming pared 9 bases from V and 1 base from J, leaving 16 bases between. The CDR3 DNA reads as TGCGCCACCAGGTTCGGGGGTGGGAACACTGAAGCTTTCTTT. It codes for CATRFGGGNTEAFF.

The chain joins TRBV12-3 or TRBV12-4 to TRBJ2-7, with 10 bases matching TRBD1. This CDR3 region has 13 residues. Trimming took 7 bases from V and 6 from J; bases not matched to a gene: 6. The CDR3 sequence is CASIPGQGREQYF. For the CDR3, the DNA is TGTGCCAGCATTCCGGGACAGGGGCGCGAGCAGTACTTC.

In its sample, this clone was seen once. This CDR3 is CASSFTRRGIEQFF. The CDR3, as DNA: TGTGCCAGCAGCTTCACGAGACGGGGAATTGAGCAGTTCTTC. This chain links TRBV11-2 with TRBJ2-1; possible D gene TRBD2, 5 bases. Trimming removed 3 bases at V and 9 bases at J, with 15 bases between. Looked up from germline, CDR1 is SGHAT and CDR2 is FQNNGV. This CDR3 comprises 14 residues. The variable domain in full, completed from reference TRBV11-2 and TRBJ2-1, reads EAGVAQSPRYKIIEKRQSVAFWCNPISGHATLYWYQQILGQGPKLLIQFQNNGVVDDSQLPKDRFSAERLKGVDSTLKIQPAKLEDSAVYLCASSFTRRGIEQFFGPGTRLTVL.

J is TRBJ2-3 and V is TRBV10-2; TRBD2 aligns across 7 bases. Germline assignment: CDR1 WSHSY and CDR2 SAAADI. J gave up 4 bases and V 6 bases, and 10 bases lay outside the gene matches. This CDR3 is 15 amino acids long. CDR3 coding DNA: TGCGCCAGCAGCTCCGGACTAGGAGGCCCAGATACGCAGTATTTT. It codes for CASSSGLGGPDTQYF.

The chain uses TRBV5-4 and TRBJ1-4; D remains unclear. Germline V lookup: CDR1 SGHNT, CDR2 YYREEE (reference sequence). The CDR3 consists of 17 residues. V gave up 4 bases and J gave up 4 bases, with 20 bases separating them. In DNA form, the CDR3 reads TGTGCCAGCAGCCTACTTGGGTCTCCCGGGAGTAATGAAAAACTGTTTTTT. Amino acid sequence: CASSLLGSPGSNEKLFF. Using reference TRBV5-4 and TRBJ1-4 for the parts outside the CDR3, the full variable domain is ETGVTQSPTHLIKTRGQQVTLRCSSQSGHNTVSWYQQALGQGPQFIFQYYREEENGRGNFPPRFSGLQFPNYSSELNVNALELDDSALYLCASSLLGSPGSNEKLFFGSGTQLSVL.

The J gene is TRBJ2-2, the V gene TRBV2, with 7 nucleotides matching TRBD1. In germline, CDR1 is SNHLY, CDR2 FYNNEI. The CDR3 totals 15 residues. Trimming removed 6 bases from V and 0 bases from J; junction bases left unmatched: 4. The CDR3 DNA follows: TGTGCCAGCAGAAAGACAGGGACGAACACCGGGGAGCTGTTTTTT. Amino acids: CASRKTGTNTGELFF.

V usage is TRBV7-8 and J usage is TRBJ1-1; D call uncertain. V gave up 2 bases and J gave up 6 bases, with 7 bases separating them. The V gene's germline CDR1 is SGHVS and CDR2 FQNEAQ. The CDR3 has 12 amino acids. CDR3: CASSLNSAEAFF. The CDR3, as DNA: TGTGCCAGCAGCTTAAATTCCGCTGAAGCTTTCTTT.

This clone has just one count. V is TRBV15 and J is TRBJ1-2; 8 bases match TRBD1. Germline values: CDR1 LNHNV, CDR2 YYDKDF (reference sequence). The CDR3 has 16 residues. Germline trimming cut 0 bases from V and 5 bases from J; bases unmatched to any gene: 8. This chain's CDR3 is CATSRDLPGQGYGYTF. In DNA, the CDR3 is TGTGCCACCAGCAGAGATCTCCCTGGACAGGGATATGGCTACACCTTC.